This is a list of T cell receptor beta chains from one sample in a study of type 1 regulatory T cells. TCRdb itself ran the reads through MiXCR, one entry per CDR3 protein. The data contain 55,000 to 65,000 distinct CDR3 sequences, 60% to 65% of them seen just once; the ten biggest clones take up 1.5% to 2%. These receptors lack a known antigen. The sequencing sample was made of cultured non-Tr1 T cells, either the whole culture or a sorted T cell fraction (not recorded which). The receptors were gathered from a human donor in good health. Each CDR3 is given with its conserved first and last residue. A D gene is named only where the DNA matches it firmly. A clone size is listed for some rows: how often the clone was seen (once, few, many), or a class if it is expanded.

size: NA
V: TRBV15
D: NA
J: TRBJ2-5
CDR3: CATSRDPSGEETQYF
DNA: TGTGCCACCAGCAGAGACCCCTCAGGGGAAGAGACCCAGTACTTC

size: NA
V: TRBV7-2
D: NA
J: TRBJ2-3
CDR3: CASSFAPGDTQYF
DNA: TGTGCCAGCAGCTTCGCTCCAGGGGATACGCAGTATTTT

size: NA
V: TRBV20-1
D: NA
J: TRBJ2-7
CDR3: CSARPPGTSEQYF
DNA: TGCAGTGCTAGGCCCCCCGGGACTTCCGAGCAGTACTTC

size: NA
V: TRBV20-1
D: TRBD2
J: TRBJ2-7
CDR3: CSARDPRTSGTLSYEQYF
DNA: TGCAGTGCTAGAGACCCCCGGACTAGCGGGACCCTCTCCTACGAGCAGTACTTC

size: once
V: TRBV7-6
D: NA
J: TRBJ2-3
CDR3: CASSLYGYTDTQYF
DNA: TGTGCCAGCAGCTTATACGGGTACACAGATACGCAGTATTTT

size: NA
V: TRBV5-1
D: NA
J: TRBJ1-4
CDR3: CASSLAPAEKLFF
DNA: TGCGCCAGCAGCTTGGCCCCCGCGGAAAAACTGTTTTTT

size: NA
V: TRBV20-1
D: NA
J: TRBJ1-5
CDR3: CSANDRYNQPQHF
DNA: TGCAGTGCGAACGACAGATACAATCAGCCCCAGCATTTT

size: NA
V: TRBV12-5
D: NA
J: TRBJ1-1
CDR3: CASGLVAGSEAFF
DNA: TGTGCTAGTGGTTTGGTAGCGGGTTCCGAAGCTTTCTTT

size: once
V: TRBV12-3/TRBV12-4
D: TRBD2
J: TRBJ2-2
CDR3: CASSLEASGNTGELFF
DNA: TGTGCCAGCAGTTTAGAGGCTAGCGGCAATACCGGGGAGCTGTTTTTT

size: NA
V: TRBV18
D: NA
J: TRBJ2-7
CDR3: CASSPDWGREQYF
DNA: TGTGCCAGCTCACCCGATTGGGGACGCGAGCAGTACTTC

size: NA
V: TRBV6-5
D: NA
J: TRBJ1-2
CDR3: CASTRGADYGYTF
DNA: TGTGCCAGCACTCGGGGGGCCGACTATGGCTACACCTTC

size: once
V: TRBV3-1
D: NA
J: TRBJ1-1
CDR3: CASSLHGRGAFF
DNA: TGTGCCAGCAGCCTCCACGGCCGGGGAGCTTTCTTT

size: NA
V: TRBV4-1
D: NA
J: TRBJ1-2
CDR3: CASSQDGAARHDTF
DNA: TGCGCCAGCAGCCAAGATGGGGCAGCCCGCCACGACACCTTC

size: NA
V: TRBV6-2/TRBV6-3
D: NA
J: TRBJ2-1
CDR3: CASSRSRGYNEQFF
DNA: TGTGCCAGCAGCAGGAGCAGGGGATACAATGAGCAGTTCTTC

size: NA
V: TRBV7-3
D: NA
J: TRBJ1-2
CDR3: CASSLDGNYGYTF
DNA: TGTGCCAGTAGTCTGGACGGGAACTATGGCTACACCTTC

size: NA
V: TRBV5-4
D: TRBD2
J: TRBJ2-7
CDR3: CASSPGGLAGVEQYF
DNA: TGTGCCAGCAGCCCCGGGGGGCTAGCGGGAGTCGAGCAGTACTTC

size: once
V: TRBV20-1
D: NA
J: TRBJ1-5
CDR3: CSAYQGSDNQPQHF
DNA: TGCAGTGCTTATCAGGGAAGCGACAATCAGCCCCAGCATTTT

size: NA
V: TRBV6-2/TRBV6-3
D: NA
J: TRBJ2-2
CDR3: CASTRTENTGELFF
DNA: TGTGCCAGCACCAGGACGGAAAACACCGGGGAGCTGTTTTTT

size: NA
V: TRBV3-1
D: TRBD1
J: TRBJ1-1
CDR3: CASSPRDRVREAFF
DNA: TGTGCCAGCAGCCCCCGCGACAGGGTCCGTGAAGCTTTCTTT

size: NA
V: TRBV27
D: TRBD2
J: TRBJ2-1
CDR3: CASSSLLARNEQFF
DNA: TGTGCCAGCAGTTCCCTACTAGCGCGCAATGAGCAGTTCTTC

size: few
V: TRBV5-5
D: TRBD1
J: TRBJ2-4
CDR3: CASSSPPGQENIQYF
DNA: TGTGCCAGCAGCTCTCCTCCGGGACAGGAAAACATTCAGTACTTC

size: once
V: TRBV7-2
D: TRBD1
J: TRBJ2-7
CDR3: CASSFRTGPNEQYF
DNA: TGTGCCAGCAGCTTCAGGACAGGCCCTAACGAGCAGTACTTC

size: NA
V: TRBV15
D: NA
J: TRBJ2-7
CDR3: CATSRGGTNRQYF
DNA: TGTGCCACCAGCAGAGGTGGGACCAACCGGCAGTACTTC

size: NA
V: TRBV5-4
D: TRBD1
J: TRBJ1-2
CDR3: CASSLDATGTGGYTF
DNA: TGTGCCAGCAGCTTGGACGCGACAGGGACTGGAGGCTACACCTTC

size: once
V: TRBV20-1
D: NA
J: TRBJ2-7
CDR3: CSARGAVLTYEQYF
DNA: TGCAGTGCTAGAGGAGCGGTTCTAACCTACGAGCAGTACTTC

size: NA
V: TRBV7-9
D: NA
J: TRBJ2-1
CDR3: CASSLVGGRTYNEQFF
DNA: TGTGCCAGCAGCTTGGTCGGGGGGCGCACCTACAATGAGCAGTTCTTC

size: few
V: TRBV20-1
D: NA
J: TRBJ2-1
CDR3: CSARRLYNEQFF
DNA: TGCAGTGCCAGACGCCTTTACAATGAGCAGTTCTTC

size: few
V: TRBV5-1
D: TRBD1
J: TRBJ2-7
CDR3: CASSSWTGSSYEQYF
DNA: TGCGCCAGCAGCAGCTGGACAGGGAGCTCCTACGAGCAGTACTTC

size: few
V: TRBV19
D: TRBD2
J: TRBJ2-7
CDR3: CASSPFRLAGVREQYF
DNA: TGTGCCAGTAGCCCATTCCGACTAGCGGGAGTGCGGGAGCAGTACTTC

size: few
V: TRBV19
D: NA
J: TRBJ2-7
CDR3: CASSIGGQGWNEQYF
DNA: TGTGCCAGTAGTATAGGGGGGCAGGGATGGAACGAGCAGTACTTC

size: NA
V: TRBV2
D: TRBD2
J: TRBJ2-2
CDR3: CASSGPSGSSNTGELFF
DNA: TGTGCCAGCAGTGGTCCTAGCGGGTCTTCGAACACCGGGGAGCTGTTTTTT

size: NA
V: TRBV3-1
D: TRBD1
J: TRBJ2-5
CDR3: CAGSQVTRGHGQETQYF
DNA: TGTGCCGGCAGCCAAGTCACCAGGGGGCATGGGCAAGAGACCCAGTACTTC

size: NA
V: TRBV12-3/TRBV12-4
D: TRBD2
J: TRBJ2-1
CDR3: CASVGGSSYNEQFF
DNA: TGTGCCAGCGTCGGCGGGAGCTCCTACAATGAGCAGTTCTTC

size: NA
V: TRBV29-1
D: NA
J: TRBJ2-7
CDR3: CSVEGGGDTYEQYF
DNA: TGCAGCGTTGAAGGGGGTGGCGATACCTACGAGCAGTACTTC

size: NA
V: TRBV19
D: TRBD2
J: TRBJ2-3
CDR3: CATCGTSGSLCTDTQYF
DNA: TGTGCCACTTGTGGCACTAGCGGGAGTTTGTGCACAGATACGCAGTATTTT

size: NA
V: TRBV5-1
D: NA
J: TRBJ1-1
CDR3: CASSRGGGAMDTEAFF
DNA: TGCGCCAGCAGCAGGGGGGGGGGCGCGATGGACACTGAAGCTTTCTTT

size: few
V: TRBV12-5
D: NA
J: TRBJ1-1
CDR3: CASGLRVNTEAFF
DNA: TGTGCTAGTGGTTTGCGAGTGAACACTGAAGCTTTCTTT

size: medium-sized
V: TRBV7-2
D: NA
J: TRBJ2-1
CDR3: CASSSLTGMDPFF
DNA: TGTGCCAGCAGCTCTCTGACGGGCATGGACCCGTTCTTC

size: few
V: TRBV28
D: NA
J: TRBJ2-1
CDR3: CASSRWDEQFF
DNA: TGTGCCAGCAGCCGATGGGATGAGCAGTTCTTC

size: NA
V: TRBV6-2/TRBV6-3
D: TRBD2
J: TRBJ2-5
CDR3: CAAAGGRMETQYF
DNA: TGTGCCGCGGCGGGAGGGAGGATGGAGACCCAGTACTTC

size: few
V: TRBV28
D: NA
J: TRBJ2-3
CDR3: CASSFISGNTDTQYF
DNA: TGTGCCAGCAGTTTCATCAGCGGAAACACAGATACGCAGTATTTT

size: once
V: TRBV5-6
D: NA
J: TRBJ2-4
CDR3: CASSLTGAAGKNIQYF
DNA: TGTGCCAGCAGCTTGACGGGGGCCGCCGGCAAAAACATTCAGTACTTC